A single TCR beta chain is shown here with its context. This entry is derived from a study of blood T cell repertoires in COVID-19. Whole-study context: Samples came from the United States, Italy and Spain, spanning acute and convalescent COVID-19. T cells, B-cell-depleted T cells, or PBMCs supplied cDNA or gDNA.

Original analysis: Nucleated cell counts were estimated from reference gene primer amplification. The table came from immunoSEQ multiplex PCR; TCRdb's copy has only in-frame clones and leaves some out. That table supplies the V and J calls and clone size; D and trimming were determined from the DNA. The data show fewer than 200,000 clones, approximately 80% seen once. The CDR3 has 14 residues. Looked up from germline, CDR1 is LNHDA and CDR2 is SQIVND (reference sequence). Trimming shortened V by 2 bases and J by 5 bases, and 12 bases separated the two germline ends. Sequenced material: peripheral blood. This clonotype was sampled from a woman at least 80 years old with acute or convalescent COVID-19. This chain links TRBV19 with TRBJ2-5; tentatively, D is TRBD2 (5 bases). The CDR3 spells CASSITLAGETQYF. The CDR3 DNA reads TGTGCCAGTAGTATAACCCTAGCCGGGGAGACCCAGTACTTC.